Below, 12 T cell receptor beta chains from the same sample are listed, as sequenced in a study of blood T cell repertoires in COVID-19. The data were produced by immunoSEQ multiplex PCR, yet TCRdb's version contains in-frame clones alone and is incomplete. The sample yields around 130,000 clones, roughly four fifths seen once. Sequenced input: peripheral blood. Receptors originate from a human donor in a cohort sampled during active COVID-19.

The V gene is TRBV5-4, the J gene TRBJ2-2; 8 bases align to TRBD2. The germline V gene has CDR1 SGHNT and CDR2 YYREEE (reference sequence). CDR3 length: 16 residues. Losses at the gene ends were 6 bases for V and 7 bases for J; bases not matched to a gene: 14. The CDR3 nucleotides read TGTGCCAGCACCCTTGGGACGGGGGGGCTTTACGGGGAGCTGTTTTTT. Translated, it gives CASTLGTGGLYGELFF.

The chain has TRBV5-1 and TRBJ2-7; 7 nucleotides line up with TRBD1. Germline CDR1 SGHRS, CDR2 YFSETQ. The length of the CDR3 is 16 residues. V dropped 2 bases and J dropped 1; count of bases not matched to a gene: 9. The CDR3 sequence is CASSLLDRDPSYEQYF. Here the CDR3 DNA reads TGCGCCAGCAGCTTATTAGACAGGGACCCTTCCTACGAGCAGTACTTC.

The rearrangement joins TRBV18 to TRBJ2-2, with 9 positions matching TRBD1. Germline V CDR1 and CDR2: KGHSH, LQKENI. Unmatched junction bases numbered 8, after V lost 4 bases and J lost 5 bases. The CDR3 covers 16 residues. The CDR3 DNA sequence: TGTGCCAGCTCACGTACCGGGACAGGGAGGACCGGGGAGCTGTTTTTT. Encoded protein: CASSRTGTGRTGELFF. The complete variable domain, with remaining parts taken from reference TRBV18 and TRBJ2-2, reads NAGVMQNPRHLVRRRGQEARLRCSPMKGHSHVYWYRQLPEEGLKFMVYLQKENIIDESGMPKERFSAEFPKEGPSILRIQQVVRGDSAAYFCASSRTGTGRTGELFFGEGSRLTVL.

The gene calls are TRBV19 and TRBJ2-5; 8 nucleotides align to TRBD1. The trim removed 3 bases at V and 4 bases at J, leaving 4 bases unmatched. The CDR3 is made up of 14 amino acids. Germline lookup yields CDR1 LNHDA and CDR2 SQIVND (reference sequence). CDR3 amino acids: CASSIGQGVETQYF. As DNA, the CDR3 is TGTGCCAGTAGTATCGGACAGGGAGTAGAGACCCAGTACTTC.

V and J are TRBV7-2 and TRBJ2-3, with D perhaps TRBD2 (5 bases). Trimming removed 1 base from V and 4 bases from J, with 6 bases in between. Looked up from germline, CDR1 is SGHTA and CDR2 is FQGNSA. This CDR3 region has 13 residues. CDR3 coding DNA: TGTGCCAGCAGCTTAGGAGCGGCAGATACGCAGTATTTT. It translates to CASSLGAADTQYF.

This clone was counted between two and nine times. V usage is TRBV7-9 and J usage is TRBJ1-6, with D unclear. Per the germline V gene, CDR1 is SEHNR and CDR2 is FQNEAQ (reference sequence). The CDR3 is 13 residues long. The V gene lost 5 bases and the J gene lost 8 bases, with 10 bases spanning the gap. The chain's CDR3 is CASSPQQYSPLHF. The CDR3 nucleotides read TGTGCCAGCAGCCCGCAACAGTATTCACCCCTCCACTTT.

The V call is TRBV6-5, the J call TRBJ2-7; TRBD1 is a possible D gene (7 bases). The CDR3 contains 14 residues. Germline CDR1 is MNHEY and CDR2 is SVGAGI. V was cut by 5 bases and J by 4 bases, with 15 bases left in between. The chain's CDR3 is CASSPQGGGYEQYF. The CDR3 DNA reads as TGTGCCAGCAGTCCGCAGGGGGGCGGATACGAGCAGTACTTC.

The chain joins TRBV5-4 to TRBJ2-7; tentative D call: TRBD1 (6 bases). Trimming pared 0 bases from V and 3 bases from J, leaving 16 bases between. CDR3 size: 16 residues. Germline V gene lookup returns CDR1 SGHNT and CDR2 YYREEE (reference sequence). The CDR3 loop reads CASSLAPSGQNYEQYF. The CDR3 DNA sequence: TGTGCCAGCAGCTTGGCTCCCTCCGGACAGAACTACGAGCAGTACTTC.

This clone appeared a few times. The chain has TRBV12-3 or TRBV12-4 and TRBJ1-1; D not resolved. The CDR3 is made up of 11 amino acids. The ends were cut back, 6 bases at V and 5 bases at J, with 7 bases in the middle. DNA for the CDR3: TGTGCCAGCAGGCTAAAAACTGAAGCTTTCTTT. It codes for CASRLKTEAFF.

The table lists this clone with a count of one. The chain employs TRBV27 and TRBJ2-5; 8 bases align to TRBD1. After removal of 3 bases from V and 2 bases from J, the junction contained 5 bases not matched to a gene. Per the germline V gene, CDR1 is MNHEY and CDR2 is SMNVEV (reference sequence). This CDR3 has 15 amino acids. This chain's CDR3 is CASSFDRGPQETQYF. The CDR3 bases are TGTGCCAGCAGTTTTGACAGGGGCCCTCAAGAGACCCAGTACTTC.

This clone was seen a handful of times. V gene TRBV10-3 combines with J gene TRBJ1-5; no clear D. Germline V gene lookup returns CDR1 ENHRY and CDR2 SYGVKD. The CDR3 has 13 amino acids. V was clipped by 4 bases and J by 5 bases, with 9 bases between them. Here the CDR3 reads CAISGSGYQPQHF. CDR3 in DNA: TGTGCCATCAGTGGATCGGGGTATCAGCCCCAGCATTTT.

The V and J genes are TRBV7-2 and TRBJ2-7, with TRBD1 as a possible D gene (5 bases). The CDR3 has 14 residues. Per germline, CDR1 SGHTA and CDR2 FQGNSA. V was pared by 1 base and J by 4 bases, with 11 bases between. The CDR3 reads CASSLGRQSYEQYF. The CDR3 DNA is TGTGCCAGCAGCTTAGGTAGACAGAGTTACGAGCAGTACTTC.